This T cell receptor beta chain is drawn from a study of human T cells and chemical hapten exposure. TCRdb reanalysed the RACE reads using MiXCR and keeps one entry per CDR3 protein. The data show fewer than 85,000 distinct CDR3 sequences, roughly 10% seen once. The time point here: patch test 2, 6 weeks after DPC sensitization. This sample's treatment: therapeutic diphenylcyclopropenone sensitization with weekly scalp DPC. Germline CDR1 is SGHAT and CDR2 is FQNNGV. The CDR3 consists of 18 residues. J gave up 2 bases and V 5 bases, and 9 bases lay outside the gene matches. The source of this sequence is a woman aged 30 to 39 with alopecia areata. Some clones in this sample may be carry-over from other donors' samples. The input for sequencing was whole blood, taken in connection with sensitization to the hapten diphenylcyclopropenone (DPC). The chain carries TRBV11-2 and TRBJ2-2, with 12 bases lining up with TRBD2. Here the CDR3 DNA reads TGTGCCAGCAGCCTCTGGACTAGCGGGAACCCTAACACCGGGGAGCTGTTTTTT. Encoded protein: CASSLWTSGNPNTGELFF.